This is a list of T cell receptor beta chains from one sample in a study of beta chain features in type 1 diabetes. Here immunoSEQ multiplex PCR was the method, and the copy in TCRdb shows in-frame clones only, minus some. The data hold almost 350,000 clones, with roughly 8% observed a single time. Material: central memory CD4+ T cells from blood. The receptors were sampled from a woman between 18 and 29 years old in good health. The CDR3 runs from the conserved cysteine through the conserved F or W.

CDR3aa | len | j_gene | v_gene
CASNRENEQFF | 11 | TRBJ2-1 | TRBV28
CASSQTTGGNGGYTF | 15 | TRBJ1-2 | TRBV6-5
CASSSTTSGSHEQFF | 15 | TRBJ2-1 | TRBV6-5
CAISESGRADTQYF | 14 | TRBJ2-3 | TRBV10-3
CASSLRDRGIYEQYF | 15 | TRBJ2-7 | TRBV6-6
CASSQDVRTDTQYF | 14 | TRBJ2-3 | TRBV4-2
CASSWGSLNEQFF | 13 | TRBJ2-1 | TRBV28
CASSQVFLAGAGGTDTQYF | 19 | TRBJ2-3 | TRBV5-5
CSAGGQSTDTQYF | 13 | TRBJ2-3 | TRBV29-1
CASSQGPSGKAGELFF | 16 | TRBJ2-2 | TRBV7-2
CASSQTPSNQPQHF | 14 | TRBJ1-5 | TRBV7-2
CASSLPTGTQSVLTF | 15 | TRBJ2-6 | TRBV5-1
CASSPYRATRTDTQYF | 16 | TRBJ2-3 | TRBV7-2
CASRPDRAGNTIYF | 14 | TRBJ1-3 | TRBV6-6
CASSMMGWREAFF | 13 | TRBJ1-1 | TRBV19
CSVEVLAIYNEQFF | 14 | TRBJ2-1 | TRBV29-1
CASSLTNEKLFF | 12 | TRBJ1-4 | TRBV5-6
CASSLRTSGQETQYF | 15 | TRBJ2-5 | TRBV5-4
CASSLGWTGSINEQFF | 16 | TRBJ2-1 | TRBV7-3
CSVPPFSGGLDTQYF | 15 | TRBJ2-3 | TRBV29-1
CASSYKETQYF | 11 | TRBJ2-5 | TRBV28
CASSSRLSGSTDTQYF | 16 | TRBJ2-3 | TRBV5-4
CASSEAVSTDTQYF | 14 | TRBJ2-3 | TRBV7-9
CASSAPSSEETQYF | 14 | TRBJ2-5 | TRBV5-1
CASSDSRGSKKLFF | 14 | TRBJ1-4 | TRBV6-4
CASSPPDRVPPNEQFF | 16 | TRBJ2-1 | TRBV9
CASSFQRANNEQFF | 14 | TRBJ2-1 | TRBV27
CASSQVLAPETQYF | 14 | TRBJ2-5 | TRBV14
CASSLRDRGRETQYF | 15 | TRBJ2-5 | TRBV28
CASSRGGYDTGELFF | 15 | TRBJ2-2 | TRBV11-3
CASRQNIDTQYF | 12 | TRBJ2-3 | TRBV28
CATSTVGARTGELFF | 15 | TRBJ2-2 | TRBV18
CASSQQGLEQYF | 12 | TRBJ2-7 | TRBV28
CASSQKGARSGKQETQYF | 18 | TRBJ2-5 | TRBV4-2
CAISPNNQPQHF | 12 | TRBJ1-5 | TRBV10-3
CASSTTTGNTEAFF | 14 | TRBJ1-1 | TRBV28
CASSFSLQGPLEQYF | 15 | TRBJ2-7 | TRBV4-2
CASSILSGTGTDTQYF | 16 | TRBJ2-3 | TRBV19
CASSLAGRSYEQYF | 14 | TRBJ2-7 | TRBV11-1
CASSPPGLASAGELFF | 16 | TRBJ2-2 | TRBV7-9
CASSQEGHPAGNEQFF | 16 | TRBJ2-1 | TRBV4-1